These T cell receptor beta chains were read from a single sample in a study of radiation and T cells in renal cell carcinoma. Data came from immunoSEQ multiplex PCR; TCRdb stores just in-frame clones and leaves some out. The repertoire has 45,000 to 65,000 clones, about three quarters of them found once; the top ten carry approximately 7%. Sequences were derived from blood, sampled from a patient whose treatment included radiotherapy and nephrectomy. These receptors originate from a man aged 60-69 years with renal cell carcinoma. Both conserved end residues are part of each CDR3. The order of the fields is V gene, clone size, J gene, D gene, CDR3 DNA, CDR3 protein. A D gene is named only where the DNA matches it firmly. Some rows have no size entry. The others give once, few or many, or a class for an expanded clone.

>TRBV27|-|TRBJ2-3|-
TGTGCCAGCAGTTTAAACCCGAGTGGGGCCACGCAGTATTTT
CASSLNPSGATQYF
>TRBV5-1|-|TRBJ2-7|-
TGCGCCAGCAGTCCGACTCAGGCCCACGAGCAGTACTTC
CASSPTQAHEQYF
>TRBV29-1|-|TRBJ1-1|-
TGCAGCGTTGTGGTTGGAGTAGCTTTCTTT
CSVVVGVAFF
>TRBV7-2|-|TRBJ2-1|-
TGTGCCAGCACCACCTACCTTTTAAATGAGCAGTTCTTC
CASTTYLLNEQFF
>TRBV10-3|-|TRBJ1-5|-
TGTGCCATCAGTGAGTTGTATTTGCAGGGCAATCAGCCCCAGCATTTT
CAISELYLQGNQPQHF
>TRBV19|-|TRBJ2-2|-
TGTGCCAGTAGTCCAGGGGCCGGGGAGCTGTTTTTT
CASSPGAGELFF
>TRBV5-1|-|TRBJ2-1|TRBD2
TGCGCCAGCAGCACCCGGACTAGCGGGGAGCCCTACAATGAGCAGTTCTTC
CASSTRTSGEPYNEQFF
>TRBV29-1|-|TRBJ1-5|-
TGCAGCGTCCCTGGGGGGGCTGGCAATCAGCCCCAGCATTTT
CSVPGGAGNQPQHF
>TRBV5-8|-|TRBJ1-1|-
TGTGCCAGCAGCAGCTTGGGGGGATTGAACTATCGTGTCACTGAAGCTTTCTTT
CASSSLGGLNYRVTEAFF
>TRBV5-1|once|TRBJ1-1|TRBD1
TGCGCCAGCAGCTTCGGGACAGGGGCCGCGAACACTGAAGCTTTCTTT
CASSFGTGAANTEAFF
>TRBV27|once|TRBJ2-3|TRBD1
TGTGCCAGCAGGATGACTTGGGACAGGGAGACAGATACGCAGTATTTT
CASRMTWDRETDTQYF
>TRBV11-3|-|TRBJ2-3|-
TGTGCCAGCAGCTTAGGCGCAGGCCCCGATACGCAGTATTTT
CASSLGAGPDTQYF
>TRBV11-3|-|TRBJ1-3|-
TGTGCCAGTGGCTCTGGAAACACCATATATTTT
CASGSGNTIYF
>TRBV7-6|-|TRBJ2-3|TRBD1
TGTGCCAGCAGCTCCCGAGACAGGGTCACAGATACGCAGTATTTT
CASSSRDRVTDTQYF
>TRBV7-8|few|TRBJ2-3|TRBD2
TGTGCCAGCAGCCCTACTCGGGCGGGGGGCACAGATACGCAGTATTTT
CASSPTRAGGTDTQYF
>TRBV30|-|TRBJ2-3|TRBD1
TGTGCCTTGGACAGGGTCAAAAGCACAGATACGCAGTATTTT
CALDRVKSTDTQYF
>TRBV6-5|-|TRBJ1-2|-
TGTGCCAGCACCTCCCTGGGGGGGCTAAACTATGGCTACACCTTC
CASTSLGGLNYGYTF
>TRBV7-9|-|TRBJ2-7|TRBD2
TGTGCCAGCAGCCACCTAGCGGGGGGGCCCTACGAGCAGTACTTC
CASSHLAGGPYEQYF
>TRBV19|-|TRBJ1-2|-
TGTGCCAGTAATTCCCAGGGATCGGTCTATGGCTACACCTTC
CASNSQGSVYGYTF
>TRBV19|-|TRBJ1-2|-
TGTGCCTGCTCAGCCATGGTAGGAGGCTACACCTTC
CACSAMVGGYTF
>TRBV7-8|-|TRBJ2-3|TRBD2
TGTGCCAGCAGCTTCAGCGGGGCTAGCACAGATACGCAGTATTTT
CASSFSGASTDTQYF
>TRBV18|-|TRBJ1-5|-
TGTGCCAGCTCACCGCCTGAGGGTCAGCCCCAGCATTTT
CASSPPEGQPQHF
>TRBV5-1|-|TRBJ2-5|TRBD2
TGCGCCAGCAGCTCCCTTAGCGGGGGGGAGACCCAGTACTTC
CASSSLSGGETQYF
>TRBV30|-|TRBJ2-3|TRBD2
TGTGCCTGGAATCGACTAGCGGGAGCAGTGACAGATACGCAGTATTTT
CAWNRLAGAVTDTQYF
>TRBV7-9|medium-sized|TRBJ1-6|-
TGTGCCAGCAGCTTTTTTGGAGGGTCGGGGGCCGCCTATAATTCACCCCTCCACTTT
CASSFFGGSGAAYNSPLHF
>TRBV2|-|TRBJ1-1|TRBD1
TGTGCCAGCAGTGATAGACAGGGGCGCTACACTGAAGCTTTCTTT
CASSDRQGRYTEAFF
>TRBV27|-|TRBJ2-5|-
TGTGCCAGCAGTTTATCGCAGGTAGCGAAGGAGACCCAGTACTTC
CASSLSQVAKETQYF
>TRBV13|-|TRBJ2-7|TRBD2
TGTGCCAGCAGCTGGACTAGCTTGTATGACGAGCAGTACTTC
CASSWTSLYDEQYF
>TRBV18|-|TRBJ2-3|-
TGTGCCAGCTCACCACCGGGGGGACTGGATACGCAGTATTTT
CASSPPGGLDTQYF
>TRBV30|-|TRBJ2-7|-
TGTGCCTGGAGTTCTGCAGTAGGCTACGAGCAGTACTTC
CAWSSAVGYEQYF
>TRBV2|once|TRBJ1-1|-
TGTGCCAGCAGTGGCGGACCGGTGAATCCTGAAGCTTTCTTT
CASSGGPVNPEAFF
>TRBV30|-|TRBJ2-2|-
TGTGCCTGGACCGAGGACTCCAACACCGGGGAGCTGTTTTTT
CAWTEDSNTGELFF
>TRBV7-7|few|TRBJ2-3|-
TGTGCCAGCTCTAGTAGCGAAGCAGATACGCAGTATTTT
CASSSSEADTQYF
>TRBV10-3|once|TRBJ2-7|-
TGTGCCATGGGGGAGCAGAACGAGCAGTACTTC
CAMGEQNEQYF
>TRBV30|-|TRBJ1-6|-
TGTGCCTGGAGTCGGACAGTTTCACCCCTCCACTTT
CAWSRTVSPLHF